A single sample gave rise to the 30 T cell receptor beta chains below, sequenced in a study of blood T cell repertoires in COVID-19. Generated by immunoSEQ multiplex PCR, the TCRdb table keeps only in-frame clones and is missing some. The data contain fewer than 200,000 clones, 82% of them seen just once; the ten biggest clones take up around 7.8%. The sample consisted of peripheral blood. These receptors originate from a woman aged 55-75 years with COVID-19, enrolled during active disease.

This clone was observed once. This chain uses TRBV11-1 with TRBJ2-7; 11 bases match TRBD1. This CDR3 contains 15 residues. The germline gives CDR1 SGHAT, CDR2 FQDESV (reference sequence). J was trimmed by 3 bases and V by 5 bases; bases with no gene match: 6. CDR3 region: CASSPGQGVRYEQYV. The CDR3, as DNA: TGTGCCAGCAGCCCGGGACAGGGGGTGCGCTACGAGCAGTACGTC.

The V call is TRBV3-1 (or the pseudogene TRBV3-2), the J call TRBJ2-1; D is unresolved. Germline CDR1 and CDR2: LGHDT and YNNKEL (reference sequence). The V gene lost 2 bases and the J gene lost 0 bases, with 11 bases spanning the gap. This CDR3 spans 16 amino acids. The CDR3 nucleotides are TGTGCCAGCAGCCAACCCACTACCTCCTCCTACAATGAGCAGTTCTTC. This codes for CASSQPTTSSYNEQFF.

The CDR3 loop is CASSSPGETNEKLFF. CDR3 sequence (DNA): TGTGCCAGCAGTTCCCCAGGGGAAACTAATGAAAAACTGTTTTTT. The rearrangement uses TRBV6-2 or TRBV6-3 and TRBJ1-4; maybe TRBD1 (6 bases). Germline V gene sequence: CDR1 MNHEY, CDR2 SVGEGT. This CDR3 region has 15 residues. V was clipped by 4 bases and J by 1 base, with 10 bases between them.

The chain uses TRBV10-1 and TRBJ2-1; 10 nucleotides match TRBD1. The CDR3 loop spans 16 amino acids. Per germline, CDR1 WNHNN and CDR2 SYGVQD (reference sequence). V lost 0 bases and J lost 2; bases outside the gene matches: 1. CDR3 region: CASSESGTGAYNEQFF. The CDR3 coding sequence is TGCGCCAGCAGTGAGTCCGGGACAGGGGCCTACAATGAGCAGTTCTTC.

The rearrangement links TRBV27 to TRBJ1-2, with 8 bases identical to TRBD1. The germline V gene has CDR1 MNHEY and CDR2 SMNVEV (reference sequence). CDR3 size: 17 residues. Trimming cost V 5 bases and J 6 bases; bases outside gene matches: 17. The CDR3 is CASSPSRDRSLFHGYTF. The CDR3 nucleotides are TGTGCCAGCAGTCCGTCCCGGGACAGGAGTCTGTTCCATGGCTACACCTTC.

The chain has TRBV7-2 and TRBJ1-2; no reliable D call. Germline loops: CDR1 SGHTA, CDR2 FQGNSA. Trimming left V 1 base short and J 2 bases short, with 8 bases between. The CDR3 runs to 14 residues. The CDR3 DNA sequence: TGTGCCAGCAGCTTAGGGTCCGGGAACTATGGCTACACCTTC. Translating gives CASSLGSGNYGYTF.

The sample holds one count of this clone. The chain links TRBV9 to TRBJ2-5; D possibly corresponds to TRBD2 (6 bases). Looked up from germline, CDR1 is SGDLS and CDR2 is YYNGEE. V lost 6 bases to trimming and J lost 2 bases, with 17 bases between them. The length of the CDR3 is 15 residues. The CDR3 DNA reads as TGTGCCAGCACCCACGGCGGAGGGATACAAGAGACCCAGTACTTC. Its protein is CASTHGGGIQETQYF.

The rearrangement links TRBV28 to TRBJ2-2, with a possible D match to TRBD2 (5 bases). Germline CDR1 is MDHEN and CDR2 is SYDVKM. The CDR3 runs 14 residues. V was shortened by 3 bases and J by 5 bases, with 10 bases between the two germline ends. DNA for the CDR3: TGTGCCAGCAGTTTGAGGGTGGGGACCGGGGAGCTGTTTTTT. Amino acid sequence: CASSLRVGTGELFF.

The rearrangement joins TRBV28 to TRBJ2-1; TRBD2 agrees at 15 bases. This CDR3 spans 18 amino acids. Germline lookup yields CDR1 MDHEN and CDR2 SYDVKM. The V segment lost 2 bases and the J segment 6 bases; nucleotides outside the gene matches: 8. CDR3 DNA sequence: TGTGCCAGCAGTTTACGGGGACTAGCGGGAGGCCGATCCAATGAGCAGTTCTTC. This sequence encodes CASSLRGLAGGRSNEQFF.

The J gene is TRBJ2-7, the V gene TRBV5-1; 7 bases fit TRBD2. CDR3 length: 14 residues. Germline V gives CDR1 SGHRS, CDR2 YFSETQ. Losses at the gene ends were 2 bases for V and 7 bases for J; bases not matched to a gene: 9. The CDR3 nucleotides are TGCGCCAGCAGCTTCCGGGAGGCCCGGGGGGAGCAGTACTTC. This translates into CASSFREARGEQYF. Full variable domain (outside the CDR3, taken from reference TRBV5-1 and TRBJ2-7): KAGVTQTPRYLIKTRGQQVTLSCSPISGHRSVSWYQQTPGQGLQFLFEYFSETQRNKGNFPGRFSGRQFSNSRSEMNVSTLELGDSALYLCASSFREARGEQYFGPGTRLTVT.

V and J are TRBV7-2 and TRBJ2-7, with D perhaps matching TRBD2 (6 bases). Per the germline V gene, CDR1 is SGHTA and CDR2 is FQGNSA. The V end lost 5 bases, the J end lost 4 bases, and 18 bases lay between the germline ends. This CDR3 comprises 15 residues. The CDR3 reads CASSLGGRELYEQYF. The CDR3 DNA is TGTGCCAGCAGCCTGGGGGGTCGGGAGTTGTACGAGCAGTACTTC.

The chain is built from TRBV18 and TRBJ2-7; TRBD1 aligns across 7 bases. This CDR3 has 13 residues. Germline V CDR1 and CDR2: KGHSH, LQKENI. The J segment lost 6 bases and the V segment lost 4 bases, leaving 6 bases of the junction unmatched. The DNA for the CDR3 is TGTGCCAGCTCACTAGACAGGGCTTCCGAGCAGTACTTC. Protein sequence: CASSLDRASEQYF. Drawing the rest from reference TRBV18 and TRBJ2-7, the complete variable domain is NAGVMQNPRHLVRRRGQEARLRCSPMKGHSHVYWYRQLPEEGLKFMVYLQKENIIDESGMPKERFSAEFPKEGPSILRIQQVVRGDSAAYFCASSLDRASEQYFGPGTRLTVT.

The J gene is TRBJ2-6, the V gene TRBV3-1 (or the pseudogene TRBV3-2), with D unclear. The CDR3 has 14 residues. Germline CDR1 is LGHDT and CDR2 is YNNKEL (reference sequence). Trimming took off 7 bases at V and 2 bases at J, with 9 bases between the two ends. The CDR3 loop is CASTRGAGANVLTF. The DNA for the CDR3 is TGTGCCAGCACCCGCGGTGCTGGGGCCAACGTCCTGACTTTC.

The chain joins TRBV2 to TRBJ2-5; 15 bases line up with TRBD2. The CDR3 totals 17 residues. The V and J ends lost 4 bases and 5 bases, in that order; junction bases with no gene match: 8. Germline assignment: CDR1 SNHLY and CDR2 FYNNEI. As DNA, the CDR3 is TGTGCCAGCAGTGTAGAAGGGACTAGCGGGGGGAGGGAGACCCAGTACTTC. Its translation: CASSVEGTSGGRETQYF.

This clone was seen more than once but under ten times. The rearrangement uses TRBV28 and TRBJ1-2, with no clear D. CDR1 and CDR2 from the germline V gene are MDHEN and SYDVKM. This CDR3 is 12 amino acids long. Trimming took 3 bases from V and 1 from J, leaving 3 bases between them. The CDR3 sequence: CASSFINYGYTF. As DNA, the CDR3 is TGTGCCAGCAGTTTTATTAACTATGGCTACACCTTC.

The chain couples TRBV27 to TRBJ1-2; 10 bases agree with TRBD1. Germline CDR1 MNHEY, CDR2 SMNVEV (reference sequence). The CDR3 sequence is 15 residues long. The ends lost 5 bases at V and 2 bases at J; junction bases unmatched: 5. CDR3 nucleotides: TGTGCCAGCAGTGACCGACAGGGGGCGAACTATGGCTACACCTTC. Its translation is CASSDRQGANYGYTF.

The rearrangement joins TRBV6-2 or TRBV6-3 to TRBJ2-1; 8 bases are a match to TRBD2. The length of the CDR3 is 15 residues. From germline, CDR1 is MNHEY and CDR2 SVGEGT. With V trimmed by 0 bases and J by 7 bases, 5 bases remained unmatched. The CDR3 DNA reads TGTGCCAGCAGTTACTCATCGGGAGGGCCGAATGAGCAGTTCTTC. The encoded protein is CASSYSSGGPNEQFF.

The rearrangement uses TRBV7-2 and TRBJ2-7; 12 bases line up with TRBD2. Germline V gene lookup returns CDR1 SGHTA and CDR2 FQGNSA. The CDR3 length is 17 residues. The junction had 10 bases not matched to a gene; V was cut back by 4 bases and J by 3 bases. CDR3 region: CASSSSTTSGGHYEQYF. The DNA for the CDR3 is TGTGCCAGCAGCTCGAGCACGACTAGCGGGGGCCACTACGAGCAGTACTTC.

V is TRBV5-1 and J is TRBJ2-2; tentatively, D is TRBD2 (6 bases). Trimming took off 2 bases at V and 8 bases at J, with 13 bases between the two ends. This CDR3 is 14 amino acids long. Germline assignment: CDR1 SGHRS and CDR2 YFSETQ. CDR3 amino acids: CASSFGGVRGELFF. The CDR3 bases are TGCGCCAGCAGCTTCGGCGGGGTCCGGGGGGAGCTGTTTTTT.

This chain joins TRBV29-1 and TRBJ2-5, with 14 bases that match TRBD2. This CDR3 is built from 19 residues. Germline CDR1 and CDR2: SQVTM and ANQGSEA. After removal of 2 bases from V and 4 bases from J, the junction contained 15 bases not matched to a gene. Written as DNA, the CDR3 is TGCAGCGTTGAACGCCCCCTGGCGGGACTAGCGGGGGTTTCAGAGACCCAGTACTTC. Translated, it gives CSVERPLAGLAGVSETQYF.

The chain joins TRBV28 to TRBJ1-2; D may be TRBD1 (5 bases). The germline gives CDR1 MDHEN, CDR2 SYDVKM. Trimming took off 5 bases at V and 7 bases at J, with 14 bases between the two ends. CDR3 length equals 13 residues. The CDR3: CASSIPTDSGYTF. CDR3 DNA: TGTGCCAGCAGTATCCCCACAGACAGTGGCTACACCTTC.

CDR3 sequence (DNA): TGTGCCAGCAGTTTCCCCCGGGGATCGCTAGCGGGAGAAGAGACCCAGTACTTC. Translating gives CASSFPRGSLAGEETQYF. This chain uses TRBV28 with TRBJ2-5, with 10 bases aligning to TRBD2. CDR3 length equals 18 residues. Trimming took 3 bases from V and 3 from J; bases not matched to a gene: 13. The germline gives CDR1 MDHEN, CDR2 SYDVKM.

The chain couples TRBV28 to TRBJ1-2, with a possible D match to TRBD1 (5 bases). Per germline, CDR1 MDHEN and CDR2 SYDVKM. V lost 6 bases and J lost 4, with 12 bases in between. There are 13 residues in the CDR3. This chain's CDR3 is CASRTTATYGYTF. CDR3 coding DNA: TGTGCCAGCAGGACGACAGCTACCTATGGCTACACCTTC.

The chain carries TRBV19 and TRBJ1-1; TRBD1 might be the D (5 bases). Trimming pared 3 bases from V and 8 bases from J, leaving 13 bases between. Germline V gives CDR1 LNHDA, CDR2 SQIVND (reference sequence). The CDR3 totals 13 residues. CDR3 sequence reads: CASSIGTLGEAFF. CDR3 coding DNA: TGTGCCAGTAGTATCGGGACTCTGGGGGAAGCTTTCTTT.

The table lists this clone with a count of one. The CDR3 sequence is CASRQTGYTDTQYF. The CDR3 nucleotides read TGTGCCAGCAGACAGACAGGGTACACAGATACGCAGTATTTT. This chain links TRBV2 with TRBJ2-3; 7 nucleotides match TRBD1. V was pared by 6 bases and J by 2 bases, with 5 bases of the junction left unmatched. The CDR3 covers 14 residues. Germline V CDR1 and CDR2: SNHLY, FYNNEI.

This chain links TRBV6-1 with TRBJ1-1; 7 bases map to TRBD1. J was trimmed by 8 bases and V by 3 bases; bases with no gene match: 3. The germline gives CDR1 MNHNS, CDR2 SASEGT. The CDR3 is made up of 12 amino acids. CDR3 nucleotides: TGTGCCAGCAGTGAGACAGGGAGGGAAGCTTTCTTT. It codes for CASSETGREAFF.

The chain joins TRBV27 to TRBJ1-5; D unclear. Trimming left V 0 bases short and J 6 bases short, with 12 bases between. Per germline, CDR1 MNHEY and CDR2 SMNVEV (reference sequence). There are 15 residues in the CDR3. DNA for the CDR3: TGTGCCAGCAGTTTATCGTCGGGGTCCAGTCAGCCCCAGCATTTT. It encodes CASSLSSGSSQPQHF.

V gene TRBV5-4 combines with J gene TRBJ1-4; TRBD1 agrees at 12 bases. CDR1 and CDR2 (germline): SGHNT, YYREEE (reference sequence). This CDR3 region has 18 residues. The ends lost 4 bases at V and 6 bases at J; junction bases unmatched: 13. Written as DNA, the CDR3 is TGTGCCAGCAGCCCAGCCCCGGGACAGGGGGCCGGAGATGAAAAACTGTTTTTT. This sequence encodes CASSPAPGQGAGDEKLFF.

The rearrangement uses TRBV6-2 or TRBV6-3 and TRBJ2-5, with 8 bases that match TRBD1. V lost 4 bases, J lost 2 bases, and 6 bases stayed unmatched. CDR3 length: 15 residues. Germline V CDR1 and CDR2: MNHEY, SVGEGT. CDR3 nucleotide sequence: TGTGCCAGCAGTTCTTCTCGGACAGGGCAAGAGACCCAGTACTTC. Its translation: CASSSSRTGQETQYF.

V and J are TRBV11-2 and TRBJ2-1; TRBD2 matches at 9 bases. The V and J ends lost 6 bases and 10 bases, in that order; junction bases with no gene match: 10. Germline loops: CDR1 SGHAT, CDR2 FQNNGV. This CDR3 is 14 amino acids long. DNA for the CDR3: TGTGCCAGCAGTGCTAGCGGGACCCTTCCGGAGCAGTTCTTC. It yields the protein CASSASGTLPEQFF.